The rows below give T cell receptor beta chains drawn from one sample of a study of T cells in Graves' hyperthyroidism and ophthalmopathy. Each CDR3 protein is one row after TCRdb ran MiXCR on the multiplex PCR reads. Here the sample spans roughly 700,000 distinct CDR3 sequences, under 45% being singletons. Material: blood. All receptors derive from a middle-aged woman with Graves' hyperthyroidism. CDR3s include the opening cysteine and the closing phenylalanine or tryptophan. The order of the fields is J gene, V gene, clone size, D gene, CDR3 DNA, CDR3 protein. The D gene is left open where the match is weak. Rows give clone size only sometimes, using once, few, many, or a class for an expanded clone.

j_call: TRBJ1-3
v_call: TRBV9
clone_size: NA
d_call: NA
cdr3_nt: TGTGCCAGCAGCCCGGGCACAGACGGAAACGCCATATATTTT
cdr3_aa: CASSPGTDGNAIYF

j_call: TRBJ1-4
v_call: TRBV7-9
clone_size: NA
d_call: NA
cdr3_nt: TGTGCCAGCAGCTTAGGATCCGGGACACCAGCGAGAGGCGAAAAACTGTTTTTT
cdr3_aa: CASSLGSGTPARGEKLFF

j_call: TRBJ1-2
v_call: TRBV11-3
clone_size: NA
d_call: NA
cdr3_nt: TGTGCCAGCAGCTTAAATGGTCCGGACTCCTATGGCTACACCTTC
cdr3_aa: CASSLNGPDSYGYTF

j_call: TRBJ2-5
v_call: TRBV29-1
clone_size: many
d_call: TRBD2
cdr3_nt: TGCAGCGCCCTCGTGGGTAGCGGGGCCGAGACCCAGTACTTC
cdr3_aa: CSALVGSGAETQYF

j_call: TRBJ1-4
v_call: TRBV6-5
clone_size: NA
d_call: TRBD1
cdr3_nt: TGTGCCAGCATCTCGGGGACAGTAAATGAAAAACTGTTTTTT
cdr3_aa: CASISGTVNEKLFF

j_call: TRBJ2-7
v_call: TRBV9
clone_size: NA
d_call: TRBD2
cdr3_nt: TGTGCCAGCAGCTTCAGCGGGAAATCCTACGAGCAGTACTTC
cdr3_aa: CASSFSGKSYEQYF

j_call: TRBJ2-5
v_call: TRBV10-3
clone_size: NA
d_call: TRBD1
cdr3_nt: TGTGCCGGGTCAGGACGGACAGGCCTGCGAGAGACCCAGTACTTC
cdr3_aa: CAGSGRTGLRETQYF

j_call: TRBJ1-1
v_call: TRBV12-3/TRBV12-4
clone_size: few
d_call: NA
cdr3_nt: TGTGCCAGCAGCCGGACCAAGGGGAACACTGAAGCTTTCTTT
cdr3_aa: CASSRTKGNTEAFF

j_call: TRBJ1-2
v_call: TRBV19
clone_size: many
d_call: NA
cdr3_nt: TGTGCCAGTAGTATCGCCCCGGACTATGGCTACACCTTC
cdr3_aa: CASSIAPDYGYTF

j_call: TRBJ1-3
v_call: TRBV27
clone_size: NA
d_call: NA
cdr3_nt: TGTGCCAGCAGCCGATCTGGGGGCTGGAGGGGAAACACCATATATTTT
cdr3_aa: CASSRSGGWRGNTIYF

j_call: TRBJ1-6
v_call: TRBV3-1
clone_size: NA
d_call: NA
cdr3_nt: TGTGCCAGCAGCCCTCAGCCGAAAATGTCACCCCTCCACTTT
cdr3_aa: CASSPQPKMSPLHF

j_call: TRBJ1-2
v_call: TRBV28
clone_size: few
d_call: NA
cdr3_nt: TGTGCCAGCAGTCCCCACGGGAAGTCTAACTATGGCTACACCTTC
cdr3_aa: CASSPHGKSNYGYTF

j_call: TRBJ2-7
v_call: TRBV7-2
clone_size: NA
d_call: TRBD1
cdr3_nt: TGTGCCAGCAGCTTGGACAGGGGAGGCGACGAGCAGTACTTC
cdr3_aa: CASSLDRGGDEQYF

j_call: TRBJ2-7
v_call: TRBV6-1
clone_size: NA
d_call: NA
cdr3_nt: TGTGCCAGCAGTCCGCGGGGCAGGAAGGACGAGCAGTACTTC
cdr3_aa: CASSPRGRKDEQYF

j_call: TRBJ1-1
v_call: TRBV7-2
clone_size: NA
d_call: NA
cdr3_nt: TGCGCCAGCAGCCGAAAACCGGGACACCCGAACACTGAAGCTTTCTTT
cdr3_aa: CASSRKPGHPNTEAFF

j_call: TRBJ1-2
v_call: TRBV12-3/TRBV12-4
clone_size: NA
d_call: NA
cdr3_nt: TGTGCCAGCAGTTTAGTGGCCAGGCAAGCTAACTATGGCCACACCTTC
cdr3_aa: CASSLVARQANYGHTF

j_call: TRBJ1-5
v_call: TRBV7-2
clone_size: many
d_call: NA
cdr3_nt: TGTGCCAGCAGTCAAGGGGGGCGAGAGCCCCAGCATTTT
cdr3_aa: CASSQGGREPQHF

j_call: TRBJ2-5
v_call: TRBV7-8
clone_size: NA
d_call: TRBD1
cdr3_nt: TGTGCCAGCAGCTTGGCCCCGGGACAGGGATCAAGGGCTCGGGAGACCCAGTACTTC
cdr3_aa: CASSLAPGQGSRARETQYF

j_call: TRBJ1-5
v_call: TRBV7-9
clone_size: few
d_call: NA
cdr3_nt: TGTGCCAGCAGCTCAGACTGGGGTGGGCATCAGCCCCAGCATTTT
cdr3_aa: CASSSDWGGHQPQHF

j_call: TRBJ1-2
v_call: TRBV7-9
clone_size: many
d_call: TRBD1
cdr3_nt: TGTGCCAGCAGCCCGACAGGGAATGGCTACACCTTC
cdr3_aa: CASSPTGNGYTF

j_call: TRBJ1-2
v_call: TRBV7-2
clone_size: NA
d_call: TRBD1
cdr3_nt: TGTGCCAGCAGCTTCCAGGGGGAGGTAGACTTC
cdr3_aa: CASSFQGEVDF

j_call: TRBJ2-7
v_call: TRBV24-1
clone_size: many
d_call: NA
cdr3_nt: TGTGCCACCAAAAGTACCAGGGACGAGCAGTACTTC
cdr3_aa: CATKSTRDEQYF

j_call: TRBJ1-6
v_call: TRBV29-1
clone_size: once
d_call: NA
cdr3_nt: TGCAGCCGCAGTAGTGGGCAGGGCATTTCACCCCTCCACTTT
cdr3_aa: CSRSSGQGISPLHF

j_call: TRBJ1-1
v_call: TRBV6-5
clone_size: few
d_call: NA
cdr3_nt: TGTGCCAGCAGTTACGGGGATCGGGGAGCTGAAGCTTTCTTT
cdr3_aa: CASSYGDRGAEAFF

j_call: TRBJ2-7
v_call: TRBV11-2
clone_size: NA
d_call: TRBD1
cdr3_nt: TGTGCCAGCAGCTTTGGGACAGGGGCTTCCTCCTACGAGCAGTACTTC
cdr3_aa: CASSFGTGASSYEQYF

j_call: TRBJ1-2
v_call: TRBV12-3/TRBV12-4
clone_size: few
d_call: NA
cdr3_nt: TGTGCCAGCAGCCTATCCCTCGACGGGGAGTATGGCTACACCTTC
cdr3_aa: CASSLSLDGEYGYTF

j_call: TRBJ2-5
v_call: TRBV9
clone_size: many
d_call: NA
cdr3_nt: TGTGCCAGCAGCGTAGCCCCGCGGACAGGTCCCAGCGGGGAGACCCAGTACTTC
cdr3_aa: CASSVAPRTGPSGETQYF

j_call: TRBJ1-6
v_call: TRBV4-3
clone_size: many
d_call: NA
cdr3_nt: TGCGCCAGCAGCCAAGACCGGGGAAGGAATTCACCCCTCCACTTT
cdr3_aa: CASSQDRGRNSPLHF

j_call: TRBJ1-6
v_call: TRBV19
clone_size: many
d_call: NA
cdr3_nt: TGTGCCAGTACCGGGACAAGCTATAATTCACCCCTCCACTTT
cdr3_aa: CASTGTSYNSPLHF

j_call: TRBJ1-2
v_call: TRBV7-9
clone_size: NA
d_call: TRBD1
cdr3_nt: TGTGCCAGCAGCCACCGGGACAGGGACTATGGCTACACCTTC
cdr3_aa: CASSHRDRDYGYTF

j_call: TRBJ2-2
v_call: TRBV12-3/TRBV12-4
clone_size: few
d_call: NA
cdr3_nt: TGTGCCAGCAGTGGACGCCCTTCGGGACCTTCGAACACCGGGGAGCTGTTTTTT
cdr3_aa: CASSGRPSGPSNTGELFF

j_call: TRBJ2-7
v_call: TRBV24-1
clone_size: few
d_call: TRBD1
cdr3_nt: TGTGCCACCGAGAGACAGGGGGTGGGTGAGCAGTACTTC
cdr3_aa: CATERQGVGEQYF

j_call: TRBJ1-1
v_call: TRBV19
clone_size: many
d_call: NA
cdr3_nt: TGTGCCAGTAGTATCCTAGGAGCAGCGAACACTGAAGCTTTCTTT
cdr3_aa: CASSILGAANTEAFF

j_call: TRBJ2-5
v_call: TRBV4-3
clone_size: few
d_call: TRBD2
cdr3_nt: TGCGCCAGCAGCCAAGGTTGGGGGGGGGAGACCCAGTACTTC
cdr3_aa: CASSQGWGGETQYF